This T cell receptor (beta chain) was retrieved from a study of identical twins. This clonotype was detected a few times. The antigen remains undetermined. Regarding the study as a whole: Memory repertoires lacked the insertion deficit that abundant cord blood beta clonotypes showed.

From the 5' RACE reads, TCRdb called clonotypes with MiXCR, one entry per CDR3 protein. The table includes 700,000 or so distinct CDR3 sequences, less than 25% detected once. The same specimen was also included in a second study, on T cells expressing NK-cell markers. That work adds: Investigators obtained TCR beta repertoires from sorted CD3+CD56+NKG2C+, CD3+CD56+NKG2C- and CD3+CD56-NKG2C+ T cells. In several experiments, sorting was restricted to alpha-beta TCR T cells by an anti-gamma-delta TCR antibody.

The sample comprised PBMCs. The receptor was derived from a woman aged 18-29 years in good health.

The CDR3 spells CSAETSGGGYETQYF. CDR3 DNA sequence: TGCAGTGCGGAAACTAGCGGGGGAGGTTACGAGACCCAGTACTTC. This sequence joins TRBV20-1 and TRBJ2-5; 11 bases align to TRBD2. Germline CDR1 and CDR2: DFQATT and SNEGSKA (reference sequence). CDR3 length: 15 amino acids. V shed 6 bases, J shed 5 bases, and the junction held 11 bases outside the gene matches.